The source of this T cell receptor (beta chain) is a study of T cell responses to AZD1222 COVID-19 vaccine (dated by TCRdb to about 2021). Concerning the study at large: AZD1222 recipients with second doses at about 4 weeks or about 12 weeks were pooled, because spike-specific TCR depth and breadth did not differ between schedules. A total of approximately 230 trial participants underwent TCR sequencing, of whom 200 to 220 received two doses of AZD1222 and approximately 25 received two doses of the MenACWY control vaccine. Trial participants were enrolled by age into 18-55, 56-69 and 70-plus year subgroups, with roughly 150, 30 and 60 TCR-sequenced participants respectively.

The sample's time point label is to be understood as: baseline before first vaccination. Samples from vaccinated people were obtained from the UK trials COV001 and COV002, which included a single-blind randomized controlled phase 2/3 trial of AZD1222 (ChAdOx1 nCoV-19) in healthy adults. For TCRbeta chain sequencing, PBMC samples were collected from trial participants at day 0 and at day 28 after the second dose. A word on this clone: Its antigen is still unknown. The input lacks base qualities; no much larger clone sits a single base away.

Inclusive of the bounding cysteine and phenylalanine, the CDR3 is 13 residues long. Solely the CDR3 DNA is kept, with 39 bases framed from the first base. Looking up the germline V gene (reference sequence) yields CDR1 MNHEY and CDR2 SMNVEV. V and J lose 5 bases and 1 base, and a span of 8 bases separates them. The paper as a whole reports these results and caveats: CD4 TCRs associated with the vaccine covered the entire spike protein, and the dominant responses were in regions 160-218 and 743-854. In the small 56-69-year group, the increase in depth fell short of significance, most likely because of low power. A significant rise in spike-specific TCR breadth and depth was observed after two AZD1222 doses relative to day 0 and relative to MenACWY recipients. Because no day 14 peak-response samples were available, repertoires were characterized only after the peak T cell response. Reportedly, close to half of the unique spike-specific TCRs recognized epitopes lying outside the regions that are mutated in the B.1.351 and B.1.1.7 variants. Participants were mostly white British, with more females than males. The authors suggested clonal diversity may have been underestimated. Conclusions about previously exposed vaccinees are limited, since just a handful of AZD1222 recipients were seropositive for SARS-CoV-2 at baseline.

The CDR3 regions of human TCRbeta chains were subjected to immunosequencing. Under the source paper's analysis protocol: TCRs in the repertoires were matched against a reference library of SARS-CoV-2-specific TCRs that had been generated with the MIRA antigen-specificity platform. Breadth was defined as the fraction of unique TCRs that were SARS-CoV-2-associated, and depth was defined as the fraction of total T cells that were SARS-CoV-2-associated. Using the MIRA data, every spike-specific TCR was mapped to the spike region that the TCR reacted to and assigned to either a CD4 or a CD8 class. Log10-transformed breadth and depth values were compared by one-way ANOVA with Sidak's multiple comparisons tests. Entries here come from immuneACCESS through TCRdb and include only in-frame sequences with V and J called. Some clones fail to appear in such tables; in the studies checked, an unresolved V gene covers under half of the shortfall, and the cause of the remainder is unknown. V and J calls and clone size are as listed in that table; D and trimming were resolved from the DNA. This sample holds roughly 160,000 clones; around 90% were observed only once. Under 2.5% of the sample is taken by the ten largest.

This TCR was sampled from an adult in good health. This sample comprised peripheral blood, obtained on day 0 of AZD1222 vaccination. This chain joins TRBV27 to TRBJ2-5, with no D gene named confidently. In nucleotide form, the sequence is TGTGCCAGCAGTAGAAACTCCCAAGAGACCCAGTACTTC. This encodes CASSRNSQETQYF.